Below are 18 T cell receptor beta chains sequenced from a single sample in a study of CD8 T cells in ankylosing spondylitis. Overall study findings and caveats: A TCR beta motif made of fewer than ten highly homologous variants seemed typical of ankylosing spondylitis blood.

From the 5' RACE reads, TCRdb called clonotypes with MiXCR, one entry per CDR3 protein. The repertoire holds about 540,000 distinct CDR3 sequences, with 9.5% to 15% as singletons. No antigen has been assigned to these receptors. The sequencing input was blood, either unsorted or a sorted T cell fraction (not recorded which). Receptor source: a male donor with ankylosing spondylitis.

For the CDR3, the DNA is TGTGCCAGCACCCGGGACAGGGGTAGGGCTTTCTTT. Translated: CASTRDRGRAFF. This rearrangement joins TRBV7-2 to TRBJ1-1; 10 bases agree with TRBD1. Losses at the gene ends were 7 bases for V and 11 bases for J; bases not matched to a gene: 7. The CDR3 contains 12 residues. Germline assignment: CDR1 SGHTA and CDR2 FQGNSA.

In this sample, this clonotype turned up a few times. The gene calls are TRBV20-1 and TRBJ2-1; 8 nucleotides line up with TRBD2. V dropped 0 bases and J dropped 9; count of bases not matched to a gene: 10. The CDR3 spans 15 residues. Germline loops: CDR1 DFQATT, CDR2 SNEGSKA (reference sequence). CDR3 residues: CSARDLGAGVGEQFF. CDR3 DNA: TGCAGTGCTAGAGATCTTGGAGCGGGAGTCGGTGAGCAGTTCTTC.

In its sample, this clonotype was seen many times. The CDR3 loop is CASSLAGRDEKLFF. CDR3 nucleotide sequence: TGTGCCAGCAGCTTAGCTGGCAGGGATGAAAAACTGTTTTTT. The V gene is TRBV7-9, the J gene TRBJ1-4; tentative D call: TRBD1 (5 bases). The CDR3 sequence is 14 residues long. Per the germline V gene, CDR1 is SEHNR and CDR2 is FQNEAQ (reference sequence). V dropped 0 bases and J dropped 6 bases, with 8 bases sitting between them. The full variable domain, with the rest looked up from reference TRBV7-9 and TRBJ1-4, is DTGVSQNPRHKITKRGQNVTFRCDPISEHNRLYWYRQTLGQGPEFLTYFQNEAQLEKSRLLSDRFSAERPKGSFSTLEIQRTEQGDSAMYLCASSLAGRDEKLFFGSGTQLSVL.

The chain links TRBV20-1 to TRBJ2-1, with D perhaps TRBD2 (6 bases). The V gene's germline CDR1 is DFQATT and CDR2 SNEGSKA (reference sequence). This CDR3 has 15 amino acids. Between the trimmed V and J ends, which lost 1 base and 4 bases, there was a span of 14 bases. The CDR3 bases are TGCAGTGCTAGAGGAGCGGGCCTAAGTTACAATGAGCAGTTCTTC. This sequence encodes CSARGAGLSYNEQFF.

This clonotype has just a few counts. V usage is TRBV20-1 and J usage is TRBJ2-1, with D perhaps matching TRBD2 (5 bases). In germline, CDR1 is DFQATT, CDR2 SNEGSKA (reference sequence). Trimming left V 4 bases short and J 0 bases short, with 13 bases between. This CDR3 has 15 residues. The CDR3 DNA follows: TGCAGTGCTATATCGCGGGCCCGCTCCTACAATGAGCAGTTCTTC. Translated: CSAISRARSYNEQFF.

The chain is built from TRBV5-1 and TRBJ2-3, with 7 positions matching TRBD2. Germline CDR1 SGHRS, CDR2 YFSETQ. This CDR3 has 17 amino acids. V gave up 4 bases and J gave up 4 bases; unmatched junction bases: 15. This chain's CDR3 is CASSPRKVGGPSDTQYF. CDR3 DNA sequence: TGCGCCAGCAGCCCACGTAAGGTGGGAGGGCCCTCAGATACGCAGTATTTT.

This clonotype was detected many times. The chain employs TRBV7-9 and TRBJ2-3; D may be TRBD2 (5 bases). Germline V gene lookup returns CDR1 SEHNR and CDR2 FQNEAQ (reference sequence). V was shortened by 2 bases and J by 0 bases, with 9 bases between the two germline ends. The CDR3 sequence is 15 residues long. This CDR3 is CASSLLGGSTDTQYF. For the CDR3, the DNA is TGTGCCAGCAGCTTACTTGGCGGGAGCACAGATACGCAGTATTTT.

In its sample, this clonotype was seen a few times. The chain recombines TRBV7-9 with TRBJ2-1; D ambiguous. V dropped 5 bases and J dropped 9 bases, with 8 bases sitting between them. The CDR3 spans 11 residues. Germline CDR1 SEHNR, CDR2 FQNEAQ (reference sequence). As DNA, the CDR3 is TGTGCCAGCAGCGTAAAGAGTGAGCAGTTCTTC. Protein sequence: CASSVKSEQFF.

The chain uses TRBV11-2 and TRBJ2-1; a weak D match, TRBD1 (6 bases). CDR1 SGHAT and CDR2 FQNNGV come from the germline V gene. Trimming left V 3 bases short and J 6 bases short, with 12 bases between. The CDR3 extends over 14 amino acids. The chain's CDR3 is CASSFGQPSNEQFF. The CDR3 nucleotides read TGTGCCAGCAGCTTTGGACAGCCCAGCAATGAGCAGTTCTTC.

A few counts support this clonotype. CDR3 in DNA: TGCAGTGCTATAAACGACAGGGGGCGAACTGAAGCTTTCTTT. It translates to CSAINDRGRTEAFF. The V and J genes are TRBV20-1 and TRBJ1-1, with TRBD1 matching over 10 bases. The germline V gene has CDR1 DFQATT and CDR2 SNEGSKA (reference sequence). V was clipped by 4 bases and J by 5 bases; unmatched bases: 7. This CDR3 has 14 residues.

This clonotype was counted only a few times. The V gene is TRBV6-1, the J gene TRBJ1-4, with 8 bases matching TRBD1. Losses at the gene ends were 6 bases for V and 8 bases for J; bases not matched to a gene: 8. The CDR3 is 14 amino acids. Germline loops: CDR1 MNHNS, CDR2 SASEGT. The chain's CDR3 is CASSPDRGPEKLFF. In DNA, the CDR3 is TGTGCCAGCAGCCCTGACAGGGGTCCCGAAAAACTGTTTTTT.

CDR3 coding DNA: TGTGCCGGAAGGGGCGACGCTTCGAACACCGGGGAGCTGTTTTTT. Translated: CAGRGDASNTGELFF. The V call is TRBV7-8, the J call TRBJ2-2, with D perhaps matching TRBD1 (5 bases). This CDR3 comprises 15 residues. In germline, CDR1 is SGHVS, CDR2 FQNEAQ. Trimming cost V 11 bases and J 0 bases, with 16 bases left between them.

The DNA of the CDR3 is TGTGCCAGCAGTTACCAGGGGGCGCCCGTAAACTATGGCTACACCTTC. This sequence encodes CASSYQGAPVNYGYTF. This rearrangement joins TRBV6-5 to TRBJ1-2, with TRBD1 matching 8 bases. Germline lookup yields CDR1 MNHEY and CDR2 SVGAGI. CDR3 length: 16 amino acids. V gave up 2 bases and J gave up 2 bases; unmatched junction bases: 7.

This chain joins TRBV18 and TRBJ1-1; a weak D match, TRBD1 (5 bases). Germline CDR1 and CDR2: KGHSH and LQKENI. V gave up 2 bases and J gave up 8 bases, with 9 bases separating them. This CDR3 has 12 amino acids. Here the CDR3 reads CASSPSRGEAFF. CDR3 coding DNA: TGTGCCAGCTCACCATCGAGGGGCGAAGCTTTCTTT.

This clonotype was observed a handful of times. The chain recombines TRBV20-1 with TRBJ2-1, with D possibly being TRBD1 or TRBD2 (6 bases each). The CDR3 length is 15 residues. Trimming cost V 0 bases and J 0 bases, with 9 bases left between them. Germline CDR1 DFQATT, CDR2 SNEGSKA (reference sequence). In DNA, the CDR3 is TGCAGTGCTAGAGACAAGGGGGGCTCCTACAATGAGCAGTTCTTC. Translating gives CSARDKGGSYNEQFF.

There are a few counts of this clonotype. This chain uses TRBV6-2 or TRBV6-3 with TRBJ2-3, with D possibly matching TRBD2 (6 bases). V dropped 7 bases and J dropped 0 bases, with 20 bases sitting between them. Germline V CDR1 and CDR2: MNHEY, SVGEGT. CDR3 size: 17 residues. Here the CDR3 DNA reads TGTGCCAGCATCGGAAAGAGGAGGGGCGGGAGCACAGATACGCAGTATTTT. Amino acid sequence: CASIGKRRGGSTDTQYF.

This chain connects TRBV5-6 to TRBJ2-3; 16 nucleotides match TRBD2. The CDR3 consists of 17 residues. CDR1 is SGHDT, CDR2 YYEEEE, per germline. V lost 8 bases to trimming and J lost 2 bases; unmatched junction nucleotides: 8. In DNA form, the CDR3 reads TGTGCCAGGAGCCCGGGGACTAGCGGGAGGGACACAGATACGCAGTATTTT. It encodes CARSPGTSGRDTDTQYF.

This chain connects TRBV27 to TRBJ2-7; 7 bases are a match to TRBD1. The germline CDR1 and CDR2 sequences are MNHEY and SMNVEV (reference sequence). The CDR3 is 14 amino acids. The V and J ends lost 7 bases and 3 bases, in that order; junction bases with no gene match: 9. The CDR3 sequence is CASTRQGTLYEQYF. The CDR3 DNA is TGTGCCAGCACCAGACAGGGAACGCTCTACGAGCAGTACTTC.